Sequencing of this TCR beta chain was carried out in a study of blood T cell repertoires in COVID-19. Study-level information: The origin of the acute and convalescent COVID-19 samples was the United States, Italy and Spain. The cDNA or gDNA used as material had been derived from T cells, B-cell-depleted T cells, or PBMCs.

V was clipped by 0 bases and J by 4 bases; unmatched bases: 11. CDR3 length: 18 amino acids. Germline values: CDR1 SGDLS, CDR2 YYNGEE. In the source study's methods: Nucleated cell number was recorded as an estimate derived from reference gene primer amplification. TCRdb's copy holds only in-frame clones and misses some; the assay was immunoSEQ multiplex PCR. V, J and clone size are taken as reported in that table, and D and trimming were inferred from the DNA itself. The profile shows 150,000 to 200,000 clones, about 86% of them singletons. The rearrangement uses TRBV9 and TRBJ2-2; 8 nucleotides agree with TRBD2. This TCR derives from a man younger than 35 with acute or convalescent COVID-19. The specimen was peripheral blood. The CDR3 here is CASSVDPQPGLGTGELFF. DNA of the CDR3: TGTGCCAGCAGCGTAGATCCCCAACCGGGACTAGGCACCGGGGAGCTGTTTTTT.